The clone carrying this T cell receptor beta chain was picked up a small number of times. V was trimmed by 0 bases and J by 0 bases, leaving 7 bases between them. The CDR3 covers 15 residues. Per the germline V gene, CDR1 is SGHRS and CDR2 is YFSETQ. TCRdb re-analysed the RT-PCR reads in MiXCR, keeping a single row per CDR3 protein. Among fewer than 180,000 distinct CDR3 sequences listed, about two fifths were seen once. This record comes from a study of patients and donors after allogeneic stem cell transplantation. The TCR comes from a human donor who was either an allogeneic HSCT recipient or a stem cell or donor lymphocyte infusion donor (not recorded which). It is not recorded whose cells these are; they may come from a transplant donor. The chain uses TRBV5-1 and TRBJ2-4; possibly TRBD2 for D (6 bases). Material: blood, either unsorted or a sorted T cell fraction (not recorded which). In nucleotides, the CDR3 is TGCGCCAGCAGCTTGGGGCGGGAAGCCAAAAACATTCAGTACTTC. This translates into CASSLGREAKNIQYF.